Following are 2 T cell receptor beta chains from one sample sequenced in a study of identical twins. TCRdb reanalysed the 5' RACE reads using MiXCR and keeps one entry per CDR3 protein. The sample yields about 890,000 distinct CDR3 sequences, 9% to 15% seen once. This sample also belongs to another study, concerning yellow fever vaccine responses in identical twins.

The sample comprised PBMCs. Receptors were obtained from a woman under 30 in good health.

As to this clonotype: One junction end disagrees with the germline gene, perhaps due to a read error. The chain recombines TRBV20-1 with TRBJ2-7, with 7 bases identical to TRBD2. This CDR3 comprises 15 residues. Germline-derived CDR1 and CDR2 are DFQATT and SNEGSKA (reference sequence). CDR3 loop: CSARYVVAGSNEQYF. The CDR3 DNA follows: TGCAGTGCTAGATACGTAGTAGCGGGCTCCAACGAGCAGTACTTC.

The chain is built from TRBV12-3 or TRBV12-4 and TRBJ2-5, with 7 bases aligning to TRBD2. CDR3 length: 16 amino acids. V lost 6 bases and J lost 2; bases outside the gene matches: 12. The CDR3: CASSLKGAGIQETQYF. The CDR3 DNA follows: TGTGCCAGCAGCCTCAAGGGAGCGGGGATTCAAGAGACCCAGTACTTC.